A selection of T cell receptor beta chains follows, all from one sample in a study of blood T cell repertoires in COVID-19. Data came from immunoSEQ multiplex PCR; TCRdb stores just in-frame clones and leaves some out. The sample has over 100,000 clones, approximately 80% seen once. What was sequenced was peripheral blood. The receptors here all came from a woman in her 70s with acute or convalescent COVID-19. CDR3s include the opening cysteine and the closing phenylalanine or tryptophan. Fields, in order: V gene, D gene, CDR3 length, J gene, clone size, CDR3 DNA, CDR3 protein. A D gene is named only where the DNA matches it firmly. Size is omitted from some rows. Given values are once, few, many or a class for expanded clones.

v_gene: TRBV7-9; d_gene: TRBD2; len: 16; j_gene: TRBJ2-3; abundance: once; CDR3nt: TGTGCCAGCAGCCAGACTAGCGGGAGAGGATCAGATACGCAGTATTTT; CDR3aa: CASSQTSGRGSDTQYF
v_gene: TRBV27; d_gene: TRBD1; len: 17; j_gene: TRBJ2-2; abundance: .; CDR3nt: TGTGCCAGCAGTTTACGATTTCAGGGGGTGGGCACCGGGGAGCTGTTTTTT; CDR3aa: CASSLRFQGVGTGELFF
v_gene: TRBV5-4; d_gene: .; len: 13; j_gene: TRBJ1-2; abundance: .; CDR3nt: TGTGCCAGCAGCTGGGTAGGGGTCGGGGGCTACACCTTC; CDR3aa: CASSWVGVGGYTF
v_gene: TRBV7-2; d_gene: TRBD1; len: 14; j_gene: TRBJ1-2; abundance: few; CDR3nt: TGTGCCAGCAGCTCCGAGATCCACAGGGGGGGCTACACCTTC; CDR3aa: CASSSEIHRGGYTF
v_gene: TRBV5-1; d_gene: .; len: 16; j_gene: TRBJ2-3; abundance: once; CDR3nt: TGCGCCAGCAGCCTAGACGGGGGTAGGAGTACGGGTACGCAGTATTTT; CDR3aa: CASSLDGGRSTGTQYF
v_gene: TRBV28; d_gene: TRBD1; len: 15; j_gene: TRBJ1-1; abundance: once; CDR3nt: TGTGCCAGCAGTGGACTCGGGACAGGGGAAAATGAAGCTTTCTTT; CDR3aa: CASSGLGTGENEAFF
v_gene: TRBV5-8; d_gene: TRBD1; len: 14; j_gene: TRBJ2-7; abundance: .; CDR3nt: TGTGCCAGCAGCGTCGGACAGGGGGTCGACGAGCAGTACTTC; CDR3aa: CASSVGQGVDEQYF
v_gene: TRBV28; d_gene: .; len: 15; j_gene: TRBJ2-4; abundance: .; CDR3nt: TGTGCCAGCAGTTTATTTTCAGGGGGGAGGAACATTCAGTACTTC; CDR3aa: CASSLFSGGRNIQYF
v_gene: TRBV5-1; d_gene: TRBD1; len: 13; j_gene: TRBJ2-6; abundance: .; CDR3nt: TGCGCCAGCAGCTTGGAGGGGACAGGAGTCCTGACTTTC; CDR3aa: CASSLEGTGVLTF
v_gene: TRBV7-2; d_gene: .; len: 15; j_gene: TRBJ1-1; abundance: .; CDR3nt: TGTGCCAGCAGCTCGCTTGGACACCTTAACACTGAAGCTTTCTTT; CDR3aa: CASSSLGHLNTEAFF
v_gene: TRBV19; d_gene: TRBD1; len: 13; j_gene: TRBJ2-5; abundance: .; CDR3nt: TGTGCCAGTAATGAACAGGGGGGAGAGACCCAGTACTTC; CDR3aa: CASNEQGGETQYF
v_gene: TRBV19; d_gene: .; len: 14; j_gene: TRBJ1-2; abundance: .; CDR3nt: TGTGCCAGTAGTATAGACGCAGGGCCCTACGGCTACACCTTC; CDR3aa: CASSIDAGPYGYTF
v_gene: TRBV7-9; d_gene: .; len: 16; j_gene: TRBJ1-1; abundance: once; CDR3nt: TGTGCCAGCAGCGCAAACAGGGCCCCAATGAACACTGAAGCTTTCTTT; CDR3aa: CASSANRAPMNTEAFF
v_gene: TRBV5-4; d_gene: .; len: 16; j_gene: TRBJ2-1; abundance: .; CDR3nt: TGTGCCAGCAGCCTGGGGGGGACAGTCGCCTACAATGAGCAGTTCTTC; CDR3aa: CASSLGGTVAYNEQFF
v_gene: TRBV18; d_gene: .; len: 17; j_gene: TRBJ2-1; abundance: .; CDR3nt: TGTGCCAGCTCACCACCTCAAGGGGGGGGCCTCTACAATGAGCAGTTCTTC; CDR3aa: CASSPPQGGGLYNEQFF
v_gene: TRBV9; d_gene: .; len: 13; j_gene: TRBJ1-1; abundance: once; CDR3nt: TGTGCCAGCAGCTTTCAACAGGGCGGCGAAGCTTTCTTT; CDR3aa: CASSFQQGGEAFF
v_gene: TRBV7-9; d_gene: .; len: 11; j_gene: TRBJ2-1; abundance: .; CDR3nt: TGTGCCGCGGCCATTTACAATGAGCAGTTCTTC; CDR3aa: CAAAIYNEQFF
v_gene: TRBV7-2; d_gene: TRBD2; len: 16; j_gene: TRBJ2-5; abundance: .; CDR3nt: TGTGCCAGCAGCTTAGAACTAGCGGGGGGGCGGGAGACCCAGTACTTC; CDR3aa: CASSLELAGGRETQYF
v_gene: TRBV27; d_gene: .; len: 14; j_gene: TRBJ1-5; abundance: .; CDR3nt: TGTGCCAGCAGTAGCCAACCGCGGGGCCAGCCCCAGCATTTT; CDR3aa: CASSSQPRGQPQHF
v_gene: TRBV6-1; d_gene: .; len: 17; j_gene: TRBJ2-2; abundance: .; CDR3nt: TGTGCCAGCAGTGATCCTCTGGCAGGGTTTCATACCGGGGAGCTGTTTTTT; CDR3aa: CASSDPLAGFHTGELFF
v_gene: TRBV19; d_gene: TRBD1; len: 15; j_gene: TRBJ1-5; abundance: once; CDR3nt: TGTGCCAGTACCGAGACAGGGATGAGCAATCAGCCCCAGCATTTT; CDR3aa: CASTETGMSNQPQHF
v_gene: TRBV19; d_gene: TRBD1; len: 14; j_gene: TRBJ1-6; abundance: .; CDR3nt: TGTGCCAGTAGGGAACAGGGGTGGAATTCACCCCTCCACTTT; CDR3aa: CASREQGWNSPLHF
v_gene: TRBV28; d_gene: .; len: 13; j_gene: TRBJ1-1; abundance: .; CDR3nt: TGTGCCAGCAGTCTGCAAGTACAGGGAAGCGCTTTCTTT; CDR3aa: CASSLQVQGSAFF
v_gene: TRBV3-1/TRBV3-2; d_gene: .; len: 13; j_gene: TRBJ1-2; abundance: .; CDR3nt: TGTGCCAGCAGCCAAGGAGAGGCTAAAGGCTACACCTTC; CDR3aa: CASSQGEAKGYTF
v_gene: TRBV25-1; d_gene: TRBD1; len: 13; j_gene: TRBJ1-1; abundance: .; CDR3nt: TGTGCCAGCATAGGGACAGGGGCATCTGAAGCTTTCTTT; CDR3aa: CASIGTGASEAFF
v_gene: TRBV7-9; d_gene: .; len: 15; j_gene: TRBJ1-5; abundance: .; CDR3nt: TGTGCCAGCAGCTGGGGGCAGGGAGGCAATCAGCCCCAGCATTTT; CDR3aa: CASSWGQGGNQPQHF
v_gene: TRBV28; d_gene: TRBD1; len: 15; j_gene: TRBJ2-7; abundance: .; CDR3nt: TGTGCCAGCAGTTTATACAGGGGAAGCTCCTACGAGCAGTACTTC; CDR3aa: CASSLYRGSSYEQYF
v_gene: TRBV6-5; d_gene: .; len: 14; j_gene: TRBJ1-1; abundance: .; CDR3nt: TGTGCCAGCAGTCCCTGGGGAGAGAACACTGAAGCTTTCTTT; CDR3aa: CASSPWGENTEAFF
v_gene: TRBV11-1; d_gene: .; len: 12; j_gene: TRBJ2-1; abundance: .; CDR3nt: TGTGCCAGCAGCCCCGACACCAGGAGGGTCTTCTTC; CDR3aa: CASSPDTRRVFF
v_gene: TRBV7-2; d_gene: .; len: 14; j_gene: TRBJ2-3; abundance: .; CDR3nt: TGTGCCAGCAGTTACGGGGGACGCACAGATACGCAGTATTTT; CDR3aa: CASSYGGRTDTQYF
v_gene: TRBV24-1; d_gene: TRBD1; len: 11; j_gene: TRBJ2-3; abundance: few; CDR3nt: TGTGCCACCCAGGGGGCGAATACGCAGTATTTT; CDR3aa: CATQGANTQYF
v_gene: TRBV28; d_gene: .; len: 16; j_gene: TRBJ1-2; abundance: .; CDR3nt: TGTGCCAGCAGTTCCGGCCCCGGGAATACTGACGATGGCTACACCTTC; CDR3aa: CASSSGPGNTDDGYTF
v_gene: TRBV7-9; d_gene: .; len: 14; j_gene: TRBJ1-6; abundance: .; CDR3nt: TGTGCCAGCAAACACAGGGAAAGCGATTCACCCCTCCACTTT; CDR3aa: CASKHRESDSPLHF
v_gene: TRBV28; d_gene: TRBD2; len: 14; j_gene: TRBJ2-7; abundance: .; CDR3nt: TGTGCCAGCAGTGGGGACTATGGACTCTACGAGCAGTACTTC; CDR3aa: CASSGDYGLYEQYF
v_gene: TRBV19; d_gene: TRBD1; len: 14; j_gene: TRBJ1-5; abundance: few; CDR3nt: TGTGCCAGTAGTACCAAGACAGGGGATCAGCCCCAGCATTTT; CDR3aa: CASSTKTGDQPQHF
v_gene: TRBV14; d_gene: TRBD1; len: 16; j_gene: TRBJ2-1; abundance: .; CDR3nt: TGTGCCAGCAGCCCTAGACAGGGTTTCTCCTACAATGAGCAGTTCTTC; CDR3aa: CASSPRQGFSYNEQFF
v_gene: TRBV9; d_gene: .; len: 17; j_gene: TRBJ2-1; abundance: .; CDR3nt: TGTGCCAGCAGCGTAGGAATTCCCCCCCTCGGGGACAATGAGCAGTTCTTC; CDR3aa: CASSVGIPPLGDNEQFF
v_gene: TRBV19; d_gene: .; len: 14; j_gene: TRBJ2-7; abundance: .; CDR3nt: TGTGCCAGTAGTCCAACCAGGGGCACCTACGAGCAGTACTTC; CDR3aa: CASSPTRGTYEQYF
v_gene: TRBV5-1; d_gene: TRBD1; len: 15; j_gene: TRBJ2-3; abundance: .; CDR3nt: TGCGCCAGCAGCTTGCTAGGGGGCGGTACAGATACGCAGTATTTT; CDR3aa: CASSLLGGGTDTQYF
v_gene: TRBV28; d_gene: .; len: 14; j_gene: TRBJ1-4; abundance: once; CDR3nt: TGTGCCAGCTCACCGAGGGGAGGTAATGAAAAACTGTTTTTT; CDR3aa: CASSPRGGNEKLFF
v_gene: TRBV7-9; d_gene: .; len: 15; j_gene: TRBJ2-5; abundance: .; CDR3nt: TGTGCCAGCAGCTTATATCAAGGGGCGCAAGAGACCCAGTACTTC; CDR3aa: CASSLYQGAQETQYF
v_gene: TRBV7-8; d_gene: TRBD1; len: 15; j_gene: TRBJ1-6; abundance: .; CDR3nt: TGTGCCAGCAGCCCCCGGGACAGGGTTTTCTCACCCCTCCACTTT; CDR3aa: CASSPRDRVFSPLHF
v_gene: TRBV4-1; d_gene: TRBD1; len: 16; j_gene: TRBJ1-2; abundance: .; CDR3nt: TGCGCCAGCAGCCAAGCCGGACAGGGGGCTAGTAATGGCTACACCTTC; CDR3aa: CASSQAGQGASNGYTF
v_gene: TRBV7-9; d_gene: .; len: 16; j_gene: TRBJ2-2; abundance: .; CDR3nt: TGTGCCAGCAGCCCCATAGGGAGCGTCGAAACCGGGGAGCTGTTTTTT; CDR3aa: CASSPIGSVETGELFF
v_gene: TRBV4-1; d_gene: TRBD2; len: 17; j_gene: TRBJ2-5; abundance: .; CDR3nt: TGCGCCAGCAGCCCCAGTCGGGATAGCGGGCGCTCAGAGACCCAGTACTTC; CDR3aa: CASSPSRDSGRSETQYF
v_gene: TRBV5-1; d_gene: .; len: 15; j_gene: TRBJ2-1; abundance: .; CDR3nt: TGCGCCAGCAGCTTGGCAGCCAGGGGTTACAATGAGCAGTTCTTC; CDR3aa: CASSLAARGYNEQFF
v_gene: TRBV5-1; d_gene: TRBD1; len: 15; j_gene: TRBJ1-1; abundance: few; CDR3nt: TGCGCCAGCAGCTTAACAGGGGAGAGTAACACTGAAGCTTTCTTT; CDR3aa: CASSLTGESNTEAFF
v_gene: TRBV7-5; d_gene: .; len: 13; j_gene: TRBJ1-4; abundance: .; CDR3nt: TGTGCCAGAATTACCGGGACAGTTGAAAAACTGTTTTTT; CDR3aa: CARITGTVEKLFF
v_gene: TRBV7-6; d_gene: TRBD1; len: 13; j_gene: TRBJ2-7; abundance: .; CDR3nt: TGTGCCAGCAGCCCCTCGACAGGGAACGAGCAGTACTTC; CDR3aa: CASSPSTGNEQYF
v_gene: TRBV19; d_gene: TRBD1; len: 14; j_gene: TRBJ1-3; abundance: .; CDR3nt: TGTGCCAGTAGTACCACAGGGGACGGAAACACCATATATTTT; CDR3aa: CASSTTGDGNTIYF
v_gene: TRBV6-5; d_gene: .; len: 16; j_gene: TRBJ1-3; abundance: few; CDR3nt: TGTGCCAGCAGTTCCGTGGACGGGATCTCTGGAAACACCATATATTTT; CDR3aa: CASSSVDGISGNTIYF
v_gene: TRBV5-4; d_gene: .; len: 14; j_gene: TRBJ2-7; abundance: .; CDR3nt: TGTGCCAGCAGCTTGAGGACACAGAGTCCCGAGCAGTACTTC; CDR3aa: CASSLRTQSPEQYF
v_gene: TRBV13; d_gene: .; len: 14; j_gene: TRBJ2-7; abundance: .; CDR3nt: TGTGCCAGCAGCTTACTACAGGGACCCTACGAGCAGTACTTC; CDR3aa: CASSLLQGPYEQYF
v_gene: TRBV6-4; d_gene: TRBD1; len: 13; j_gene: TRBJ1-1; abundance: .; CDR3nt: TGTGCCAGCAGTCACAGGGGGAACACTGAAGCTTTCTTT; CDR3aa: CASSHRGNTEAFF
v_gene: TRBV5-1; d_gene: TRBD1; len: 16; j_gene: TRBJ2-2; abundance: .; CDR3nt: TGCGCCAGCAGCTTGGCGACAGGGGGCTGGTCCGGGGAGCTGTTTTTT; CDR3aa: CASSLATGGWSGELFF
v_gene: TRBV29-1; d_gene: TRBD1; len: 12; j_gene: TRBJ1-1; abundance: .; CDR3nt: TGCAGCGTTGATACAGGGGGCACTGAAGCTTTCTTT; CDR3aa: CSVDTGGTEAFF
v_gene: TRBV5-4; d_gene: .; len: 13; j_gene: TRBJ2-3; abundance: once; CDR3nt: TGTGCCAGCAGCTTGGTCGGAGCAGATACGCAGTATTTT; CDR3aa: CASSLVGADTQYF
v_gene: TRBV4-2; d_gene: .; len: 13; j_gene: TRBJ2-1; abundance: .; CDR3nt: TGTGCCAGCAGCCAATATCCGGGTGGAGAGCAGTTCTTC; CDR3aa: CASSQYPGGEQFF
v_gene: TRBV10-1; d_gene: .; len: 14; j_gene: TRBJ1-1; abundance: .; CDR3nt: TGCGCCAGCAGTCCCCGGGGATTCAACACTGAAGCTTTCTTT; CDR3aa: CASSPRGFNTEAFF
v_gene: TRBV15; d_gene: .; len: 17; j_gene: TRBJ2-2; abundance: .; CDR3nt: TGTGCCACCAGCAGAGAGGGCGCCAGGGCGAGCACCGGGGAGCTGTTTTTT; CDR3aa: CATSREGARASTGELFF